This T cell receptor (beta chain) emerged from a study of CD8 T cells in ankylosing spondylitis. Whole-study findings and limits: Typical of ankylosing spondylitis blood, it appeared, was a TCR beta motif of roughly eight highly homologous variants. Reported data indicate significant enrichment of disease-linked clones within matched ankylosing spondylitis synovial fluid.

Making use of molecular barcodes, quantitative 5'-RACE generated TCR beta libraries. TCRdb reprocessed the 5' RACE reads via MiXCR and lists one record per CDR3 protein. The sample shows roughly 250,000 distinct CDR3 sequences, 8.6% of them seen only once. Germline V gene sequence: CDR1 DFQATT, CDR2 SNEGSKA (reference sequence). The CDR3 is 13 amino acids. The ends lost 7 bases at V and 4 bases at J; junction bases unmatched: 8. This clonotype was seen ten or more times. The antigen is not known. The sequencing sample was made of blood, either unsorted or a sorted T cell fraction (not recorded which). The receptor was derived from a male donor with ankylosing spondylitis or in good health (not recorded which). The V call is TRBV20-1, the J call TRBJ2-5, with 8 positions matching TRBD1. CDR3 loop: CSVHRGELETQYF. CDR3 in DNA: TGCAGTGTTCACAGGGGGGAGCTAGAGACCCAGTACTTC.